The 29 T cell receptor beta chains reported below all come from one sample, sequenced in a study of blood T cells in healthy people across ages. Alongside a J-beta primer mix, a sample-barcoded 5' primer served in a second PCR lasting 7 to 11 cycles. Using its own MiXCR run on the 5' RACE reads, TCRdb lists one record per CDR3 protein. The data show roughly 800,000 distinct CDR3 sequences, approximately 25% seen once. This sample also appeared in a second study, on T cells of mothers and their children.

The material sequenced was blood. The receptors were gathered from a boy younger than 18 in good health.

V and J are TRBV2 and TRBJ1-4; D possibly corresponds to TRBD1 (6 bases). Germline lookup yields CDR1 SNHLY and CDR2 FYNNEI. The CDR3 loop spans 14 amino acids. The V end was cut by 7 bases, the J end by 5 bases, with 14 bases between. The CDR3 region is CASTSDSLNEKLFF. CDR3 sequence (DNA): TGTGCCAGCACCTCGGACAGCTTAAATGAAAAACTGTTTTTT.

The rearrangement joins TRBV2 to TRBJ1-2, with 7 bases matching TRBD1. The CDR3 length is 13 residues. The junction had 11 bases not matched to a gene; V was cut back by 9 bases and J by 7 bases. The germline V gene has CDR1 SNHLY and CDR2 FYNNEI. The CDR3: CASRKEGAAGYTF. CDR3 nucleotide sequence: TGTGCCAGTAGAAAGGAGGGGGCTGCTGGCTACACCTTC.

The chain recombines TRBV7-2 with TRBJ2-3; D not resolved. The CDR3 is 14 amino acids. Germline assignment: CDR1 SGHTA and CDR2 FQGNSA. The germline V and J ends were trimmed by 1 base and 2 bases, with 7 bases remaining between them. CDR3 in amino acids: CASSLVADTDTQYF. The CDR3 DNA is TGTGCCAGCAGCTTAGTTGCGGACACAGATACGCAGTATTTT.

This clonotype has a handful of counts. V usage is TRBV11-2 and J usage is TRBJ2-5; D is perhaps TRBD2 (5 bases). The DNA end favors TRBJ2-1, so the J call may be wrong. Germline V gives CDR1 SGHAT, CDR2 FQNNGV. The CDR3 length is 16 residues. The CDR3 sequence: CASSSTPGLGDNEQFF. The CDR3 nucleotides read TGTGCCAGCAGCTCGACTCCGGGATTAGGTGATAATGAGCAGTTCTTC.

The chain employs TRBV6-2 or TRBV6-3 and TRBJ1-2; D may be TRBD1 (5 bases). The CDR3 has 18 amino acids. Germline V lookup: CDR1 MNHEY, CDR2 SVGEGT. With 2 bases removed from V and 4 bases from J, the gap between germline ends came to 23 bases. CDR3: CASSYQRLAFRDIYGYTF. The CDR3 nucleotides read TGTGCCAGCAGTTACCAACGACTGGCCTTCAGGGATATCTATGGCTACACCTTC.

J is TRBJ2-7 and V is TRBV27; D tentatively reads TRBD1 or TRBD2 (5 bases each). With 4 bases removed from V and 7 bases from J, the gap between germline ends came to 11 bases. CDR3 length equals 12 residues. CDR1 and CDR2 (germline): MNHEY, SMNVEV (reference sequence). CDR3 sequence reads: CASSYYGGEQYF. CDR3 DNA: TGTGCCAGCAGTTACTATGGGGGAGAGCAGTACTTC.

This clonotype showed up just a few times. The J gene is TRBJ2-7, the V gene TRBV29-1; D is perhaps TRBD2 (6 bases). The CDR3 sequence is 12 residues long. Between the trimmed V and J ends, which lost 4 bases and 3 bases, there was a span of 10 bases. CDR1 is SQVTM and CDR2 is ANQGSEA in the germline V gene. The CDR3 DNA is TGCAGCGTTGCCGGGAGCCTCTACGAGCAGTACTTC. This encodes CSVAGSLYEQYF.

This clonotype is a singleton in its sample. Because it lacks the conserved phenylalanine or tryptophan at the end, this CDR3 is likely a read error. The chain has TRBV27 and TRBJ2-6; 9 bases agree with TRBD2. Germline V lookup: CDR1 MNHEY, CDR2 SMNVEV (reference sequence). The V gene end was trimmed by 9 bases and the J gene end by 0 bases; junction bases not matched to a gene: 15. The length of the CDR3 is 19 residues. CDR3 coding DNA: TGTGCCAGGATCTTTACTAGCGGGCTTTGCAACTCTGGGGCCAACGTCCTGACTCTC. Translating it yields CARIFTSGLCNSGANVLTL.

The chain carries TRBV30 and TRBJ2-1, with D perhaps TRBD1 (6 bases). CDR1 GTSNPN and CDR2 SVGIG come from the germline V gene (reference sequence). The CDR3 sequence is 12 residues long. Trimming left V 3 bases short and J 6 bases short, with 9 bases between. This chain's CDR3 is CAWSKQGNEQFF. CDR3 nucleotide sequence: TGTGCCTGGAGCAAACAGGGCAATGAGCAGTTCTTC.

This chain uses TRBV4-3 with TRBJ2-7; 11 nucleotides agree with TRBD2. Germline assignment: CDR1 LGHNA and CDR2 YSLEER. Trimming removed 0 bases from V and 3 bases from J; junction bases left unmatched: 7. This CDR3 spans 17 amino acids. Here the CDR3 reads CASSQELTGTSGYEQYF. CDR3 DNA: TGCGCCAGCAGCCAAGAGTTAACCGGGACTAGCGGCTACGAGCAGTACTTC.

This chain joins TRBV6-2 or TRBV6-3 and TRBJ1-6; 10 positions match TRBD1. Trimming removed 4 bases from V and 11 bases from J; junction bases left unmatched: 11. This CDR3 is built from 16 residues. Germline-derived CDR1 and CDR2 are MNHEY and SVGEGT. CDR3 DNA sequence: TGTGCCAGCAGTTTCCCCCGGGACAGGGGTATGACACCCCTCCACTTT. Protein product: CASSFPRDRGMTPLHF.

In regard to this clonotype: The junction and the germline gene differ at one end; a read error may be behind it. CDR3: CATSDSQGLRATNEKQFF. Here the CDR3 DNA reads TGTGCCACCAGTGACTCACAGGGGTTGCGGGCAACTAATGAAAAACAGTTTTTT. The gene calls are TRBV24-1 and TRBJ1-4, with 7 bases that match TRBD1. The CDR3 spans 18 residues. The germline V gene has CDR1 KGHDR and CDR2 SFDVKD.

The V gene is TRBV29-1, the J gene TRBJ2-5, with TRBD2 identical over 14 bases. The J call may not be correct, given that the DNA end is closer to TRBJ2-7. The CDR3 has 17 amino acids. CDR1 and CDR2 from the germline V gene are SQVTM and ANQGSEA. The chain's CDR3 is CSVEDIGTSGSSYEQYF. In nucleotides, the CDR3 is TGCAGCGTTGAAGACATCGGGACTAGCGGGAGCTCCTACGAGCAGTACTTC.

This chain links TRBV6-2 or TRBV6-3 with TRBJ1-5, with 9 bases aligning to TRBD1. The germline gives CDR1 MNHEY, CDR2 SVGEGT. J was trimmed by 1 base and V by 5 bases; bases with no gene match: 6. CDR3 length equals 16 residues. CDR3 DNA: TGTGCCAGCAGTGCTAACAGGGGGCCCAGCAATCAGCCCCAGCATTTT. It codes for CASSANRGPSNQPQHF.

The chain is built from TRBV29-1 and TRBJ1-4; TRBD1 might be the D (6 bases). The length of the CDR3 is 13 residues. Germline CDR1 and CDR2: SQVTM and ANQGSEA. V gave up 5 bases and J gave up 3 bases, with 10 bases separating them. The CDR3: CSVQGHPNEKLFF. DNA for the CDR3: TGCAGCGTTCAGGGACACCCTAATGAAAAACTGTTTTTT.

This clonotype was counted a few times. The chain has TRBV4-3 and TRBJ2-1, with TRBD2 matching over 7 bases. The V segment lost 3 bases and the J segment 4 bases; nucleotides outside the gene matches: 9. The CDR3 runs to 16 residues. Germline values: CDR1 LGHNA, CDR2 YSLEER. The CDR3 loop reads CASSQVRLAVYNEQFF. DNA of the CDR3: TGCGCCAGCAGCCAGGTCCGCCTAGCGGTATACAATGAGCAGTTCTTC.

This clonotype was detected only a few times. V gene TRBV4-1 combines with J gene TRBJ1-1, with D possibly being TRBD1 (6 bases). CDR1 is MGHRA, CDR2 YSYEKL, per germline. The germline V and J ends were trimmed by 5 bases and 0 bases, with 16 bases remaining between them. The CDR3 has 16 residues. This CDR3 is CASSSHNRDMNTEAFF. CDR3 nucleotides: TGCGCCAGCAGCTCCCACAACAGGGACATGAACACTGAAGCTTTCTTT.

This clonotype was counted between two and nine times. The J gene is TRBJ2-3, the V gene TRBV28; D remains ambiguous. Trimming cost V 6 bases and J 4 bases, with 14 bases left between them. Germline V gives CDR1 MDHEN, CDR2 SYDVKM. CDR3 size: 14 residues. CDR3 bases: TGTGCCAGCAGCTCCTTCTCCGGTCCAGATACGCAGTATTTT. It specifies CASSSFSGPDTQYF.

The J gene is TRBJ1-2, the V gene TRBV9, with unresolved D. Germline CDR1 SGDLS, CDR2 YYNGEE. Trimming stripped 0 bases from V and 4 bases from J, with 13 bases between. The CDR3 totals 15 residues. In DNA form, the CDR3 reads TGTGCCAGCAGCGTAGAAGAGGTATTCGGCTATGGCTACACCTTC. Amino acids: CASSVEEVFGYGYTF.

This clonotype was recorded a few times. The chain is built from TRBV6-2 or TRBV6-3 and TRBJ2-5, with 7 nucleotides matching TRBD1. The DNA end lines up better with TRBJ2-7; the J call may be wrong. Germline V gene lookup returns CDR1 MNHEY and CDR2 SVGEGT. The CDR3 extends over 15 amino acids. DNA of the CDR3: TGTGCCAGCAGTTACTCCTTGACAGGGAATTTCGAGCAGTACTTC. It encodes CASSYSLTGNFEQYF.

The V gene is TRBV12-5, the J gene TRBJ2-1, with 9 bases matching TRBD1. Per germline, CDR1 LGHNT and CDR2 FRNRAP. Unmatched junction bases numbered 7, after V lost 5 bases and J lost 5 bases. CDR3 length equals 15 residues. The CDR3 region is CASGIGTGSNNEQFF. Here the CDR3 DNA reads TGTGCTAGTGGTATCGGGACAGGGTCTAACAATGAGCAGTTCTTC.

This rearrangement joins TRBV10-3 to TRBJ2-1, with D possibly TRBD1 on 6 matching bases. Trimming stripped 2 bases from V and 10 bases from J, with 15 bases between. The CDR3 covers 14 residues. Germline-derived CDR1 and CDR2 are ENHRY and SYGVKD. CDR3 protein: CAISEAGAVVEQFF. The CDR3 DNA follows: TGTGCCATCAGTGAGGCAGGGGCGGTGGTGGAGCAGTTCTTC.

A few counts support this clonotype. The chain links TRBV9 to TRBJ2-3; the match to TRBD1 covers 9 bases. V shed 0 bases and J 2 bases; nucleotides not matched to a gene: 10. Germline V gene lookup returns CDR1 SGDLS and CDR2 YYNGEE. CDR3 length equals 18 residues. CDR3: CASSVVPGGTGITDTQYF. DNA of the CDR3: TGTGCCAGCAGCGTAGTACCGGGCGGGACAGGGATCACAGATACGCAGTATTTT.

This clonotype was seen once. CDR3 nucleotide sequence: TGTGCCAGCAGGCCGGAGTCCTCTTACAGGGGGCCGAAAGCTAACTATGGCTACACCTTC. Amino acid sequence: CASRPESSYRGPKANYGYTF. This chain uses TRBV6-2 or TRBV6-3 with TRBJ1-2; 9 bases align to TRBD1. V lost 6 bases to trimming and J lost 0 bases; unmatched junction nucleotides: 20. Germline CDR1 is MNHEY and CDR2 is SVGEGT. CDR3 length: 20 residues.

The V and J genes are TRBV28 and TRBJ2-1; D unresolved. The CDR3 runs to 13 residues. V was shortened by 2 bases and J by 8 bases, with 10 bases between the two germline ends. CDR1 is MDHEN, CDR2 SYDVKM, per germline. DNA for the CDR3: TGTGCCAGCAGTTTAGAGGCGGCGGATGAGCAGTTCTTC. Its translation is CASSLEAADEQFF.

The chain has TRBV4-3 and TRBJ2-2; D possibly matches TRBD1 or TRBD2 (5 bases each). Germline assignment: CDR1 LGHNA and CDR2 YSLEER. Deletions cut 4 bases from V and 9 bases from J, with 21 bases between. The CDR3 loop spans 16 amino acids. The CDR3 sequence is CASSRTTGAGARELFF. CDR3 sequence (DNA): TGCGCCAGCAGCCGCACAACGGGCGCCGGGGCCAGGGAGCTGTTTTTT.

This clonotype was seen a handful of times. This chain joins TRBV28 and TRBJ1-6; 7 bases are shared with TRBD1. CDR3 length: 14 amino acids. V dropped 11 bases and J dropped 7; count of bases not matched to a gene: 11. Germline-derived CDR1 and CDR2 are MDHEN and SYDVKM. The CDR3 DNA reads TGTGCCGTGGATTCCGGGACAGTGAATTCACCCCTCCACTTT. This translates into CAVDSGTVNSPLHF.

V is TRBV29-1 and J is TRBJ2-7, with D perhaps being TRBD1 or TRBD2 (6 bases each). Looked up from germline, CDR1 is SQVTM and CDR2 is ANQGSEA. Trimming stripped 7 bases from V and 2 bases from J, with 18 bases between. The CDR3 sequence is 14 residues long. The CDR3, as DNA: TGCAGCGCCACGGGGGCGAGGGCCCCCTACGAGCAGTACTTC. It encodes CSATGARAPYEQYF.

Worth noting for this clonotype: One end of the junction does not line up with germline, which may come from a read error. The chain employs TRBV7-3 and TRBJ1-1; D not resolved. Germline values: CDR1 SGHTA, CDR2 FQGTGA. The CDR3 contains 15 residues. The CDR3 spells CARSLGYPGYTEAFF. In DNA, the CDR3 is TGTGCCAGAAGCTTAGGATACCCGGGGTACACTGAAGCTTTCTTT.